This TCR beta chain was identified in a study of blood T cell repertoires in COVID-19. Profiled with immunoSEQ multiplex PCR; TCRdb holds only in-frame clones, not every one. Of roughly 420,000 clones listed, approximately 90% were seen once; the top ten hold around 0.95%. The age range of participants was 18 to 89 years, with residence in approximately 25 US areas. The CDR3 runs 12 residues. V lost 3 bases and J 12 bases, leaving 11 bases between the germline ends. The sequenced material came from PBMCs or T cells enriched from blood (not recorded which). This receptor was identified in a woman aged 25-40 years with acute COVID-19. The rearrangement joins TRBV12-3 or TRBV12-4 to TRBJ2-2; D is undetermined. The CDR3 sequence: CASSFGEVKLFF. CDR3 DNA: TGTGCCAGCAGTTTCGGAGAGGTTAAGCTGTTTTTT.